The source of this T cell receptor (beta chain) is a study of CD8 T cells in Susac syndrome. Sequencing of TCR beta, carried out with a high-throughput approach, was applied to CD8+ and CD4+ T cells from the blood. Healthy donors acted as controls, with matching for age and sex. TEMRA cells underwent FACS enrichment and CD8+ and CD4+ T cells underwent negative isolation. With random hexamers, reverse transcription was performed on about 0.5 to 1 ug of RNA. MiXCR, applied by TCRdb to the immunoSEQ multiplex PCR reads, yields one record per CDR3 protein. The sample gives 160,000 or so distinct CDR3 sequences, roughly 94% of which show up once; around 0.075% is in the top ten. The V end was cut by 3 bases, the J end by 12 bases, with 17 bases between. The CDR3 runs to 13 residues. Germline assignment: CDR1 LNHDA and CDR2 SQIVND (reference sequence).

The sequenced material came from CD4+ T cells from PBMCs. This receptor was obtained from a human donor in good health. The chain couples TRBV19 to TRBJ1-1, with a weak D call TRBD1 (5 bases). The CDR3 bases are TGTGCCAGTAGTATTGCAGGGTCGGATAAAACTTTCTTT. It translates to CASSIAGSDKTFF.